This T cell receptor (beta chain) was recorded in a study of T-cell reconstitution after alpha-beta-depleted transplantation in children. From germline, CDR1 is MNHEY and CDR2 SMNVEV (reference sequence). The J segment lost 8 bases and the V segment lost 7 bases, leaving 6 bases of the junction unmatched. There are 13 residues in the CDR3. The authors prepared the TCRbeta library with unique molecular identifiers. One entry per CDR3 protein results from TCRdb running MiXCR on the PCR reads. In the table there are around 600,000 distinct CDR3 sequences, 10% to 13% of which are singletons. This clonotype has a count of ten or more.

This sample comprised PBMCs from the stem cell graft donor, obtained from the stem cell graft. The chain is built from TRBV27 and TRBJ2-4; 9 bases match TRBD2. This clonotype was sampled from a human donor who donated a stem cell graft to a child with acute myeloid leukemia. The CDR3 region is CASTLAGSDIQYF. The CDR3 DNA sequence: TGTGCCAGCACCCTAGCGGGATCGGACATTCAGTACTTC.